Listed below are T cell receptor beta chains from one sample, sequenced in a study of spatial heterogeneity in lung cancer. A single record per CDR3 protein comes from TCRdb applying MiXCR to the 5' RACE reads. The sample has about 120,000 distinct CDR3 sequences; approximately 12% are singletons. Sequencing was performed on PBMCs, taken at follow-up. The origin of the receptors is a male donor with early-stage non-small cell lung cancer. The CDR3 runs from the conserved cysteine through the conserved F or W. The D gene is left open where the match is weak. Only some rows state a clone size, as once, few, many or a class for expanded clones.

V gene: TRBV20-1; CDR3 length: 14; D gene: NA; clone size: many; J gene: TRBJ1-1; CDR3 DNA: TGCAGTGCTAGACCGGAGCCTGGGGTGACTGAAGCTTTCTTT; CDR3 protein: CSARPEPGVTEAFF
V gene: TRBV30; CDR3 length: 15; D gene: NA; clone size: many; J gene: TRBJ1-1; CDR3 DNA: TGTGCCTGGAGTCAGCGGACAGTGATGTACACTGAAGCTTTCTTT; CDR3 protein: CAWSQRTVMYTEAFF
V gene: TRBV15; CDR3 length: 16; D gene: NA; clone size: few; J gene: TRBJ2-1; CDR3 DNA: TGTGCCACCAGCAGAGTTCCAGTCAGCTCCTACAATGAGCAGTTCTTC; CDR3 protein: CATSRVPVSSYNEQFF
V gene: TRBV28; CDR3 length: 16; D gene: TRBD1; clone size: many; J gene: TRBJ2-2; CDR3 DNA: TGTGCCAGCAGGGACAGGGGGCGGGGGAACACCGGGGAGCTGTTTTTT; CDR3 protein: CASRDRGRGNTGELFF
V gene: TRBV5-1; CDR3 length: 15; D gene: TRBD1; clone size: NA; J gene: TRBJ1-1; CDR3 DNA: TGCGCCAGCAGGACGTCCCGGGACAGGGACAATGAAGCTTTCTTT; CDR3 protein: CASRTSRDRDNEAFF
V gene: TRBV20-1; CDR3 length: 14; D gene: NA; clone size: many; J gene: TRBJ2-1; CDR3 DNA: TGCAGTGCTAGGAGGGGCGACAGATTGAATGAGCAGTTCTTC; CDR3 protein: CSARRGDRLNEQFF
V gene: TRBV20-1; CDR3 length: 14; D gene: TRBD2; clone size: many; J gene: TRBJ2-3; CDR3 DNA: TGCAGTGCTAGCGTCCAGCGGGGGGCCAATACGCAGTATTTT; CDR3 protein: CSASVQRGANTQYF
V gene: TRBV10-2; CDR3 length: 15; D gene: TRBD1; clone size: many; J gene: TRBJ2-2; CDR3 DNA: TGCGCCAGCAGTAAGGACAGGGTGGAGGCCGGGGAGCTGTTTTTT; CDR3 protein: CASSKDRVEAGELFF
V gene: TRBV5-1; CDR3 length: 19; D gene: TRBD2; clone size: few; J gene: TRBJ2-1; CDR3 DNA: TGCGCCAGCAGCCCGGGACTAGCGGGTTACCCGAGCTCCTACAATGAGCAGTTCTTC; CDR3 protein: CASSPGLAGYPSSYNEQFF
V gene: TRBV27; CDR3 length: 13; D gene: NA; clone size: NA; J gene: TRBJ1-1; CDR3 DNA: TGTGCCAGCAGTTCATGGGGGAACACTGAAGCTTTCTTT; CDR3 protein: CASSSWGNTEAFF
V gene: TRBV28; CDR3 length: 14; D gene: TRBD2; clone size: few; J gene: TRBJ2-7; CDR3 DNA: TGTGCCAGCACCACCGGGACTAGCGTCCCCGAGCAGTACTTC; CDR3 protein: CASTTGTSVPEQYF
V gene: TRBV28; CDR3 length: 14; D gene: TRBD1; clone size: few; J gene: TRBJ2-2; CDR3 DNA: TGTGCCAGCAGCTTAACAGGGGGCACCGGGGAGCTGTTTTTT; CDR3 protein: CASSLTGGTGELFF
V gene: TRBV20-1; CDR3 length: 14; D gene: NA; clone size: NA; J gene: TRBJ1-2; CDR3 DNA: TGCAGTGCTAGAATTTCGGGACGGCACTATGGCTACACCTTC; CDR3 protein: CSARISGRHYGYTF
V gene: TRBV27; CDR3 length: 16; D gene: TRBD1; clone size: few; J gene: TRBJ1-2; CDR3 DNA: TGTGCCAGCAGTTCAAGCGGAGGGGGCAGGGGCGAAGGCTACACCTTC; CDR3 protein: CASSSSGGGRGEGYTF
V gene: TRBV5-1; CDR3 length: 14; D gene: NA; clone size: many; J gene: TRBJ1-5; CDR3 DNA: TGCGCCAGCAGCTTGGGGCCACTCGATCAGCCCCAGCATTTT; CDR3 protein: CASSLGPLDQPQHF
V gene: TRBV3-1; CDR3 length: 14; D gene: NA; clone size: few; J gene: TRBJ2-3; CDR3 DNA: TGTGCCAGCAGCCCCGGTTACAGCGCAGATACGCAGTATTTT; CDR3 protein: CASSPGYSADTQYF
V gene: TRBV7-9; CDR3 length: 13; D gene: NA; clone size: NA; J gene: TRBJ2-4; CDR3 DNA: TGTGCCAGCAGCCTAATCAGCGGAAACATTCAGTACTTC; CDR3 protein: CASSLISGNIQYF
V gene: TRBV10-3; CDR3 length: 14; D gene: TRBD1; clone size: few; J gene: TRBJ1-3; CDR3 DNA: TGTGCCATCAGTAGCGGGACAGCGGGAAACACCATATATTTT; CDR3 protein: CAISSGTAGNTIYF